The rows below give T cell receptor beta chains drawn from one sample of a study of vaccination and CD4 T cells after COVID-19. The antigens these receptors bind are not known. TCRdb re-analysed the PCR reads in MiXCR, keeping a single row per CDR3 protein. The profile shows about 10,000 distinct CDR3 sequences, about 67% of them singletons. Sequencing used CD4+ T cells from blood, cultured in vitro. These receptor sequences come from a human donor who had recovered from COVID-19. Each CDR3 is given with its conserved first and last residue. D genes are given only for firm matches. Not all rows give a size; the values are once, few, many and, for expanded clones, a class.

CDR3 protein: CASSLDGRNTGELFF; CDR3 DNA: TGCGCCAGCAGCTTGGATGGCAGAAACACCGGGGAGCTGTTTTTT; V gene: TRBV5-1; J gene: TRBJ2-2; clone size: NA; D gene: NA
CDR3 protein: CASRMTGEYGYTF; CDR3 DNA: TGTGCCAGCAGGATGACAGGGGAATATGGCTACACCTTC; V gene: TRBV6-2/TRBV6-3; J gene: TRBJ1-2; clone size: NA; D gene: TRBD1
CDR3 protein: CASSLAGLGYNEQFF; CDR3 DNA: TGTGCCAGCAGCTTAGCGGGTCTAGGATACAATGAGCAGTTCTTC; V gene: TRBV7-9; J gene: TRBJ2-1; clone size: NA; D gene: NA
CDR3 protein: CASSEINGNNSPLHF; CDR3 DNA: TGTGCCAGCAGTGAGATCAACGGGAATAATTCACCCCTCCACTTT; V gene: TRBV2; J gene: TRBJ1-6; clone size: NA; D gene: NA
CDR3 protein: CASQGVGEKLFF; CDR3 DNA: TGTGCCAGCCAAGGGGTGGGAGAAAAACTGTTTTTT; V gene: TRBV6-1; J gene: TRBJ1-4; clone size: NA; D gene: NA
CDR3 protein: CASSLEAPGTSGRETQYF; CDR3 DNA: TGTGCCAGCAGCTTAGAGGCCCCCGGGACTAGCGGGAGGGAGACCCAGTACTTC; V gene: TRBV7-6; J gene: TRBJ2-5; clone size: NA; D gene: TRBD2
CDR3 protein: CASSLGTGLNTGELFF; CDR3 DNA: TGCGCCAGCAGCTTGGGGACAGGGCTAAACACCGGGGAGCTGTTTTTT; V gene: TRBV5-1; J gene: TRBJ2-2; clone size: NA; D gene: TRBD1
CDR3 protein: CASSFGQGATSRTDTQYF; CDR3 DNA: TGTGCCAGCAGCTTTGGGCAGGGGGCCACCTCCCGCACAGATACGCAGTATTTT; V gene: TRBV11-2; J gene: TRBJ2-3; clone size: NA; D gene: TRBD1
CDR3 protein: CASSKAHSLYTDTQYF; CDR3 DNA: TGTGCCAGCAGCAAAGCGCATAGTCTGTACACAGATACGCAGTATTTT; V gene: TRBV21-1; J gene: TRBJ2-3; clone size: NA; D gene: NA
CDR3 protein: CSATRGGMIDYEQYF; CDR3 DNA: TGCAGTGCGACTAGAGGCGGGATGATAGACTACGAGCAGTACTTC; V gene: TRBV20-1; J gene: TRBJ2-7; clone size: NA; D gene: NA
CDR3 protein: CSAKPSGRAPDTQYF; CDR3 DNA: TGCAGTGCCAAACCTAGCGGGAGGGCCCCAGATACGCAGTATTTT; V gene: TRBV20-1; J gene: TRBJ2-3; clone size: few; D gene: TRBD2
CDR3 protein: CATQTAGVKTDTQYF; CDR3 DNA: TGTGCCACCCAGACAGCGGGAGTAAAGACAGATACGCAGTATTTT; V gene: TRBV6-1; J gene: TRBJ2-3; clone size: few; D gene: TRBD2
CDR3 protein: CSAFGRAYNEQFF; CDR3 DNA: TGCAGTGCTTTCGGGAGGGCCTACAATGAGCAGTTCTTC; V gene: TRBV20-1; J gene: TRBJ2-1; clone size: NA; D gene: TRBD2
CDR3 protein: CAGSSVLLGELFF; CDR3 DNA: TGTGCCGGCAGTTCCGTCCTTCTCGGGGAGCTGTTTTTT; V gene: TRBV12-3/TRBV12-4; J gene: TRBJ2-2; clone size: NA; D gene: NA
CDR3 protein: CASSQVFLTSGSVYEQYF; CDR3 DNA: TGCGCCAGCAGCCAAGTTTTCTTGACTAGCGGGAGCGTCTACGAGCAGTACTTC; V gene: TRBV4-1; J gene: TRBJ2-7; clone size: medium-sized; D gene: TRBD2
CDR3 protein: CSARELEGREQYF; CDR3 DNA: TGCAGTGCTAGAGAACTAGAAGGGCGCGAGCAGTACTTC; V gene: TRBV20-1; J gene: TRBJ2-7; clone size: NA; D gene: NA
CDR3 protein: CSARVYSGRALETQYF; CDR3 DNA: TGCAGTGCTAGGGTTTATAGCGGGAGGGCCTTAGAGACCCAGTACTTC; V gene: TRBV20-1; J gene: TRBJ2-5; clone size: NA; D gene: TRBD2
CDR3 protein: CASKEGYSNQPQHF; CDR3 DNA: TGCGCCAGCAAGGAGGGTTATAGCAATCAGCCCCAGCATTTT; V gene: TRBV10-1; J gene: TRBJ1-5; clone size: NA; D gene: NA
CDR3 protein: CSAAQGAWTEAFF; CDR3 DNA: TGCAGTGCTGCACAGGGGGCATGGACTGAAGCTTTCTTT; V gene: TRBV20-1; J gene: TRBJ1-1; clone size: NA; D gene: TRBD1
CDR3 protein: CASSDNSGANVLTF; CDR3 DNA: TGTGCCAGCAGTGACAACTCTGGGGCCAACGTCCTGACTTTC; V gene: TRBV6-4; J gene: TRBJ2-6; clone size: NA; D gene: NA
CDR3 protein: CASKVTSWGTEAFF; CDR3 DNA: TGTGCCAGCAAGGTTACATCCTGGGGGACTGAAGCTTTCTTT; V gene: TRBV7-2; J gene: TRBJ1-1; clone size: NA; D gene: NA
CDR3 protein: CAWSIAGGAETQYF; CDR3 DNA: TGTGCCTGGAGTATAGCGGGAGGCGCCGAGACCCAGTACTTC; V gene: TRBV30; J gene: TRBJ2-5; clone size: NA; D gene: TRBD2
CDR3 protein: CASSLGGGAQPQHF; CDR3 DNA: TGTGCCAGCAGTTTAGGTGGGGGGGCTCAGCCCCAGCATTTT; V gene: TRBV27; J gene: TRBJ1-5; clone size: NA; D gene: NA
CDR3 protein: CASSQRQILYGYTF; CDR3 DNA: TGTGCCAGCTCACAAAGACAGATCCTGTATGGCTACACCTTC; V gene: TRBV18; J gene: TRBJ1-2; clone size: NA; D gene: NA
CDR3 protein: CASSIGWGRVPGETQYF; CDR3 DNA: TGTGCCAGTAGTATCGGTTGGGGCAGGGTCCCCGGAGAGACCCAGTACTTC; V gene: TRBV19; J gene: TRBJ2-5; clone size: once; D gene: NA
CDR3 protein: CASSPSYLRVPQSPLHF; CDR3 DNA: TGTGCCAGCAGTCCGTCCTATTTAAGGGTCCCTCAGTCACCCCTCCACTTT; V gene: TRBV7-2; J gene: TRBJ1-6; clone size: NA; D gene: NA
CDR3 protein: CASRAGVTDTQCF; CDR3 DNA: TGTGCCAGTAGGGCAGGGGTCACAGATACGCAGTGTTTT; V gene: TRBV19; J gene: TRBJ2-3; clone size: NA; D gene: NA
CDR3 protein: CASSPLRGRNSPLHF; CDR3 DNA: TGTGCCAGCAGCCCCCTACGGGGGCGGAATTCACCCCTCCACTTT; V gene: TRBV6-2/TRBV6-3; J gene: TRBJ1-6; clone size: few; D gene: NA
CDR3 protein: CASSFMGRESTEAFF; CDR3 DNA: TGTGCCAGCAGTTTTATGGGCAGGGAAAGCACTGAAGCTTTCTTT; V gene: TRBV28; J gene: TRBJ1-1; clone size: NA; D gene: NA
CDR3 protein: CASSSRGGDQPQHF; CDR3 DNA: TGTGCCAGTAGTAGCAGGGGTGGAGATCAGCCCCAGCATTTT; V gene: TRBV19; J gene: TRBJ1-5; clone size: NA; D gene: NA
CDR3 protein: CSAINQGAEETQYF; CDR3 DNA: TGCAGTGCTATTAACCAGGGGGCTGAAGAGACCCAGTACTTC; V gene: TRBV20-1; J gene: TRBJ2-5; clone size: NA; D gene: TRBD1
CDR3 protein: CASSYGGGDLRGLFTQYF; CDR3 DNA: TGTGCCAGCAGTTACGGGGGTGGTGATCTTCGCGGGCTTTTTACGCAGTATTTT; V gene: TRBV27; J gene: TRBJ2-3; clone size: NA; D gene: NA
CDR3 protein: CASSKGGVDYGYTF; CDR3 DNA: TGTGCCAGCAGTAAAGGAGGGGTCGACTATGGCTACACCTTC; V gene: TRBV6-2/TRBV6-3; J gene: TRBJ1-2; clone size: NA; D gene: NA
CDR3 protein: CASSGKRGALRSGVYEQYF; CDR3 DNA: TGTGCCAGCAGTGGAAAGAGGGGGGCGTTGCGAAGCGGGGTCTACGAGCAGTACTTC; V gene: TRBV6-1; J gene: TRBJ2-7; clone size: NA; D gene: NA
CDR3 protein: CASSPGGAREGYTF; CDR3 DNA: TGTGCCAGCAGCCCAGGGGGAGCAAGGGAAGGCTACACCTTC; V gene: TRBV6-2/TRBV6-3; J gene: TRBJ1-2; clone size: few; D gene: TRBD1
CDR3 protein: CASSFAGPNYNEQFF; CDR3 DNA: TGTGCCAGCAGCTTCGCCGGACCCAACTACAATGAGCAGTTCTTC; V gene: TRBV7-9; J gene: TRBJ2-1; clone size: NA; D gene: NA
CDR3 protein: CASSLVLAGAGFVF; CDR3 DNA: TGTGCCAGCAGTTTGGTTCTAGCGGGAGCTGGGTTCGTCTTC; V gene: TRBV27; J gene: TRBJ2-1; clone size: NA; D gene: TRBD2
CDR3 protein: CAWSVQYSPSTEAFF; CDR3 DNA: TGTGCCTGGAGTGTACAGTACTCCCCCTCGACTGAAGCTTTCTTT; V gene: TRBV30; J gene: TRBJ1-1; clone size: NA; D gene: NA
CDR3 protein: CASSRAPEVETQYF; CDR3 DNA: TGTGCCAGCAGCCGTGCACCGGAGGTGGAGACCCAGTACTTC; V gene: TRBV6-2/TRBV6-3; J gene: TRBJ2-5; clone size: few; D gene: NA
CDR3 protein: CATSEWKVGSNQPQHF; CDR3 DNA: TGTGCCACCAGTGAGTGGAAGGTGGGAAGCAATCAGCCCCAGCATTTT; V gene: TRBV24-1; J gene: TRBJ1-5; clone size: NA; D gene: NA
CDR3 protein: CASSTGTAQGYTF; CDR3 DNA: TGCGCCAGCAGCACAGGGACGGCCCAAGGCTACACCTTC; V gene: TRBV5-1; J gene: TRBJ1-2; clone size: NA; D gene: NA
CDR3 protein: CATSRVGQGPYEQYF; CDR3 DNA: TGTGCCACCAGCAGAGTCGGGCAGGGTCCATACGAGCAGTACTTC; V gene: TRBV15; J gene: TRBJ2-7; clone size: few; D gene: NA
CDR3 protein: CSTRDSSSYEQYF; CDR3 DNA: TGCAGTACCAGGGACAGTAGCTCCTACGAGCAGTACTTC; V gene: TRBV20-1; J gene: TRBJ2-7; clone size: NA; D gene: TRBD1
CDR3 protein: CASSLASGTNYEQYF; CDR3 DNA: TGTGCCAGCAGCTTAGCTAGCGGGACGAACTACGAGCAGTACTTC; V gene: TRBV7-2; J gene: TRBJ2-7; clone size: NA; D gene: TRBD2